This T cell receptor beta chain was captured in a study of OX40 agonist ivuxolimab in advanced cancers. In the study overall: Partial responses were achieved by three patients, of whom one had hepatocellular carcinoma and two had cutaneous melanoma.

Germline CDR1 GTSNPN, CDR2 SVGIG (reference sequence). The CDR3 is 16 amino acids. V was shortened by 0 bases and J by 3 bases, with 15 bases between the two germline ends. Generated by immunoSEQ multiplex PCR, the TCRdb table keeps only in-frame clones and is missing some. This sample has approximately 50,000 clones; approximately 84% occur once, and the top ten carry 10% to 15%. This rearrangement joins TRBV30 to TRBJ1-3; D unresolved. The receptor comes from an adult with an advanced solid tumor such as melanoma, head and neck, liver or kidney cancer. The starting material was CD4+ or CD8+ T cells sorted from blood, obtained in a trial of the OX40 agonist ivuxolimab. The CDR3 DNA is TGTGCCTGGAGTGTAACCCTCCCGGGCCATGGAAACACCATATATTTT. Its protein is CAWSVTLPGHGNTIYF.